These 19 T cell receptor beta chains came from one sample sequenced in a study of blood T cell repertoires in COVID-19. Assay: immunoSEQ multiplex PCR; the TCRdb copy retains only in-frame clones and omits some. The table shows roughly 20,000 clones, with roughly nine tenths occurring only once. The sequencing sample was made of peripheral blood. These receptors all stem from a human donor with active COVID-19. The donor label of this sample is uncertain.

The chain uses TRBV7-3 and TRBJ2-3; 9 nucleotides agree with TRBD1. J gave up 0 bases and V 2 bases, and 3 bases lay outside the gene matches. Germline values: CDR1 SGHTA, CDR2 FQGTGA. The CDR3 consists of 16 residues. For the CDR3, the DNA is TGTGCCAGCAGCTTAGACAGGGGGTTTAGCACAGATACGCAGTATTTT. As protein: CASSLDRGFSTDTQYF. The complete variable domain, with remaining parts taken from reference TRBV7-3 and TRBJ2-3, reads GAGVSQTPSNKVTEKGKYVELRCDPISGHTALYWYRQSLGQGPEFLIYFQGTGAADDSGLPNDRFFAVRPEGSVSTLKIQRTERGDSAVYLCASSLDRGFSTDTQYFGPGTRLTVL.

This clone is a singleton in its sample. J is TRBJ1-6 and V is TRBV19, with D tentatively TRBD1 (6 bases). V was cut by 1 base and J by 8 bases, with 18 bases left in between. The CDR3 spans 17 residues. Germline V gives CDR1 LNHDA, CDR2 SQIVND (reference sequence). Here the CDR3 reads CASSIGAWTVKDSPLHF. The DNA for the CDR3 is TGTGCCAGTAGTATAGGTGCCTGGACAGTTAAAGATTCACCCCTCCACTTT.

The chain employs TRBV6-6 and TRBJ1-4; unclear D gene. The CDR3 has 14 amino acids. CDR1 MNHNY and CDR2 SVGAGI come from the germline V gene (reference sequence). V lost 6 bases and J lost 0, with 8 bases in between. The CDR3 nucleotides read TGTGCCAGCAGGCCCAGCGCAACTAATGAAAAACTGTTTTTT. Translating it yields CASRPSATNEKLFF.

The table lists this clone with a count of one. Here the CDR3 DNA reads TGTGCCAGCCGTTTCCTGTTTAATAGCAATCAGCCCCAGCATTTT. Residues: CASRFLFNSNQPQHF. V usage is TRBV6-5 and J usage is TRBJ1-5; unclear D gene. Germline V gene lookup returns CDR1 MNHEY and CDR2 SVGAGI. The V end lost 8 bases, the J end lost 0 bases, and 14 bases lay between the germline ends. CDR3 length: 15 amino acids.

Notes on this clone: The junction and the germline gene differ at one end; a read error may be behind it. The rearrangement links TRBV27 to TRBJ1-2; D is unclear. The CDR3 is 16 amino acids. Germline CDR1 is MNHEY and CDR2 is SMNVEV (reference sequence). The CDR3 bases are TGTGCCAGCGGAAAGATCGGACTATCAGCTAACTATGGCCACACCTTC. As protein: CASGKIGLSANYGHTF.

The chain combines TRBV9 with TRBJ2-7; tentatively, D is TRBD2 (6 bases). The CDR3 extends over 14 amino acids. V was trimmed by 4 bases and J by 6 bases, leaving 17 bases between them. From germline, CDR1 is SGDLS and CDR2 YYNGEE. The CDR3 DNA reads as TGTGCCAGCAGCATTCTCGGGGGTCGGAGCGAGCAGTACTTC. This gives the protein CASSILGGRSEQYF.

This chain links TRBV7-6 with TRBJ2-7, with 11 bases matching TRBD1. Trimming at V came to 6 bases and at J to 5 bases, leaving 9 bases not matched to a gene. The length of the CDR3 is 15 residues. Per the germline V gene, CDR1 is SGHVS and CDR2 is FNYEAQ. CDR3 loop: CASSQSPGQGDEQYF. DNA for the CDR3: TGTGCCAGCAGTCAAAGTCCGGGACAGGGGGACGAGCAGTACTTC.

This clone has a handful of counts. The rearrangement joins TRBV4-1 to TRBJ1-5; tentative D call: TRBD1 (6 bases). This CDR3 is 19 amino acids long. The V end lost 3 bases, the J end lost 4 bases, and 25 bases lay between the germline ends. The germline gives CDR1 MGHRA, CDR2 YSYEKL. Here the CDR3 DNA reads TGCGCCAGCAGCCAGAGGGGGGCGGGGGTAGGGACGGCTAATCAGCCCCAGCATTTT. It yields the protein CASSQRGAGVGTANQPQHF.

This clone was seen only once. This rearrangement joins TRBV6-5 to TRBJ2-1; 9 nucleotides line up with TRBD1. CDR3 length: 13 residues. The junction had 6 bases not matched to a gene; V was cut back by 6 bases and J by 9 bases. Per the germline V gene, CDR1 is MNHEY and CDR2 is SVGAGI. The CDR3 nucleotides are TGTGCCAGCAGCAGCACAGGGGGCACTGAGCAGTTCTTC. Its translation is CASSSTGGTEQFF.

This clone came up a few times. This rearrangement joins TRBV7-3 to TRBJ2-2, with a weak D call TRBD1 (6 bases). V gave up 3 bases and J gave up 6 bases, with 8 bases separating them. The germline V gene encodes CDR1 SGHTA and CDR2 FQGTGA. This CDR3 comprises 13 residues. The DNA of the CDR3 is TGTGCCAGCAGCTTTAACAGGGCCGGGGAGCTGTTTTTT. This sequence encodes CASSFNRAGELFF.

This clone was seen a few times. The CDR3 spells CASSQSNSSPLHF. CDR3 DNA: TGTGCCAGCAGCCAATCGAACAGCTCACCCCTCCACTTT. This chain uses TRBV16 with TRBJ1-6, with unresolved D. The V gene lost 0 bases and the J gene lost 10 bases, with 7 bases spanning the gap. Germline V gene lookup returns CDR1 KGHSY and CDR2 FQNENV. The CDR3 is made up of 13 amino acids. The full variable domain, completed using reference TRBV16 and TRBJ1-6, is GEEVAQTPKHLVRGEGQKAKLYCAPIKGHSYVFWYQQVLKNEFKFLISFQNENVFDETGMPKERFSAKCLPNSPCSLEIQATKLEDSAVYFCASSQSNSSPLHFGNGTRLTVT.

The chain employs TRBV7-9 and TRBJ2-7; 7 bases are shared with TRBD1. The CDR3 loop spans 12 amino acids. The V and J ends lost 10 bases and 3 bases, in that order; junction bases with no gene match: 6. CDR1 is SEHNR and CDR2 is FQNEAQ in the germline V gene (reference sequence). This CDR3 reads CATGTANYEQYF. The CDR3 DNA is TGTGCCACCGGGACAGCAAACTACGAGCAGTACTTC.

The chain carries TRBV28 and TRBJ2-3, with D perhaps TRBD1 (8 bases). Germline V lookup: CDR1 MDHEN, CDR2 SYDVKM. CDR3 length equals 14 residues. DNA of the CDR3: TGTGCAACAGGGGGTCGGGGGGGCACAGATACGCAGTATTTT. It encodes CATGGRGGTDTQYF.

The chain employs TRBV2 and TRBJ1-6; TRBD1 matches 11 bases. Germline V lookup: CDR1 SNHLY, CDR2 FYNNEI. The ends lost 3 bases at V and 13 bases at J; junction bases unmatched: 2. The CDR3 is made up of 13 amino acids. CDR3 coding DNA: TGTGCCAGCAGTGATGGGACAGGGGGGCCCCTCCACTTT. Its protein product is CASSDGTGGPLHF.

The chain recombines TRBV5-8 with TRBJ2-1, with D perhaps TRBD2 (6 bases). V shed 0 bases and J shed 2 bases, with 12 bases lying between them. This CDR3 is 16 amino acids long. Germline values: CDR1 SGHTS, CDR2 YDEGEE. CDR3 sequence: CASSLGGLGTYNEQFF. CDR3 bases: TGTGCCAGCAGCTTGGGGGGACTGGGAACCTACAATGAGCAGTTCTTC. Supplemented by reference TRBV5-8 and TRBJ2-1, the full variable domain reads EAGVTQSPTHLIKTRGQQATLRCSPISGHTSVYWYQQALGLGLQFLLWYDEGEERNRGNFPPRFSGRQFPNYSSELNVNALELEDSALYLCASSLGGLGTYNEQFFGPGTRLTVL.

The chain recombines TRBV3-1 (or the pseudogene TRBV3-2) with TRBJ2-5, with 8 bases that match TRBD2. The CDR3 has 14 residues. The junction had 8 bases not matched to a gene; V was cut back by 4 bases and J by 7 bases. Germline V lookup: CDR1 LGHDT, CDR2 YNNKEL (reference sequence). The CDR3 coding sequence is TGTGCCAGCAGCCCCCGGCCCGGGGGGGGGACCCAGTACTTC. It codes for CASSPRPGGGTQYF.

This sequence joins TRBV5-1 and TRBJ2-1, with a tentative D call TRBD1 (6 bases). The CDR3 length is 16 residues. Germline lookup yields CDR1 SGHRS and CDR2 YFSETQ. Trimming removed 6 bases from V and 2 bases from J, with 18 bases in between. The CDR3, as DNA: TGCGCCAGCAATGGGTTTGCAGGGGATCCCTACAATGAGCAGTTCTTC. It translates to CASNGFAGDPYNEQFF. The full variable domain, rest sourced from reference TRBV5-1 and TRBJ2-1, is KAGVTQTPRYLIKTRGQQVTLSCSPISGHRSVSWYQQTPGQGLQFLFEYFSETQRNKGNFPGRFSGRQFSNSRSEMNVSTLELGDSALYLCASNGFAGDPYNEQFFGPGTRLTVL.

The CDR3: CASSPGTGRTEKLFF. The CDR3 coding sequence is TGTGCCAGCAGCCCGGGGACAGGACGCACTGAAAAACTGTTTTTT. The rearrangement joins TRBV3-1 (or the pseudogene TRBV3-2) to TRBJ1-4; 8 positions agree with TRBD1. Trimming cost V 4 bases and J 7 bases; bases outside gene matches: 8. The CDR3 has 15 amino acids. CDR1 and CDR2 from the germline V gene are LGHDT and YNNKEL (reference sequence).

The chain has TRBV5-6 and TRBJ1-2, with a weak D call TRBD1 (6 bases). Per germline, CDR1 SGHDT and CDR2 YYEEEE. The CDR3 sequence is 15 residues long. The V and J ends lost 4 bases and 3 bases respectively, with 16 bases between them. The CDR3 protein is CASSLTGPRDYGYTF. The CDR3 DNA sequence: TGTGCCAGCAGCCTAACAGGGCCGAGGGACTATGGCTACACCTTC.